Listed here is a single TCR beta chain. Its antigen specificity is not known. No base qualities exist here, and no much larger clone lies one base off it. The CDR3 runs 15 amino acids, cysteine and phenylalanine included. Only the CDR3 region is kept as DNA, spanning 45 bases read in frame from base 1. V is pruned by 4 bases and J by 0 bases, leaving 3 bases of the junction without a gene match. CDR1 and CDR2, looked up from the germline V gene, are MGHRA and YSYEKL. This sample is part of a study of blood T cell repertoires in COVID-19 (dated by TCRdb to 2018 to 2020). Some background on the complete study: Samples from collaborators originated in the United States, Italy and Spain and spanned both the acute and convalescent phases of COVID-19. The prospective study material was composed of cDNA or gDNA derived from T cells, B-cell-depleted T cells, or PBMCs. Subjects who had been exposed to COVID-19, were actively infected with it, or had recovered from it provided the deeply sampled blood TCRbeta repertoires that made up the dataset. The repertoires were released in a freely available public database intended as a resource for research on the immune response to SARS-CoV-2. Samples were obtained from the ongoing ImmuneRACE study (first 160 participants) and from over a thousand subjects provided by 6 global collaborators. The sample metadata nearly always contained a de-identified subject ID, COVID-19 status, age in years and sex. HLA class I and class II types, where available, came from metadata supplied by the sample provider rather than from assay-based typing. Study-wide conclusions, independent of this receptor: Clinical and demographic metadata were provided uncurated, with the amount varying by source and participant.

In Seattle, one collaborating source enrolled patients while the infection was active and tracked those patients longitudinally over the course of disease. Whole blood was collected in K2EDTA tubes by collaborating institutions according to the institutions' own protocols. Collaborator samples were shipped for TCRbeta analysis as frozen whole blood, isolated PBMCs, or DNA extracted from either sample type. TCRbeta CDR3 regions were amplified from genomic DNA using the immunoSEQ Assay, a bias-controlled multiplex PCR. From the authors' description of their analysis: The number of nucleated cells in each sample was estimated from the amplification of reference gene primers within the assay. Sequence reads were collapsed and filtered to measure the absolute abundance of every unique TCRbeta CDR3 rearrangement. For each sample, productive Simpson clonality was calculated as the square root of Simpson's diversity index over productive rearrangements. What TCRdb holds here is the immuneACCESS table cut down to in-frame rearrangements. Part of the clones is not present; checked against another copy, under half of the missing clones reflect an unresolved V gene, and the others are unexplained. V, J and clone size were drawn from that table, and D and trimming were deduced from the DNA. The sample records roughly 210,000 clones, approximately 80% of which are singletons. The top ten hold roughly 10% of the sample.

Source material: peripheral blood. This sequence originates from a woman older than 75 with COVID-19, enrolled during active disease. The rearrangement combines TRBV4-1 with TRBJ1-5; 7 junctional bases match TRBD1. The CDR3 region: CASSLDRASNQPQHF. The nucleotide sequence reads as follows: TGCGCCAGCAGCCTCGACAGGGCTAGCAATCAGCCCCAGCATTTT.